This T cell receptor beta chain was captured by sequencing in a study of blood T cell repertoires in COVID-19. As for the study in general: Sites across the United States, Italy and Spain contributed samples from acute and convalescent COVID-19. Sources were T cells, B-cell-depleted T cells, or PBMCs; the material itself was cDNA or gDNA.

In the source study's methods: Amplifying reference gene primers gave estimates of nucleated cell counts. The table came from immunoSEQ multiplex PCR; TCRdb's copy has only in-frame clones and leaves some out. The V and J calls and clone size are taken from that table; D and trimming were inferred from the DNA. The repertoire consists of roughly 100,000 clones, with around nine tenths occurring once and the leading ten covering 4.5% to 6%. Germline loops: CDR1 SEHNR, CDR2 FQNEAQ (reference sequence). The V end was cut by 1 base, the J end by 0 bases, with 8 bases between. This CDR3 spans 15 amino acids.

The chain combines TRBV7-9 with TRBJ2-3; D unresolved. The sequencing input was peripheral blood. The sequence was collected from a human donor in a cohort sampled during active COVID-19. CDR3 in amino acids: CASSLVVRSTDTQYF. Written as DNA, the CDR3 is TGTGCCAGCAGCTTAGTGGTCAGAAGCACAGATACGCAGTATTTT.